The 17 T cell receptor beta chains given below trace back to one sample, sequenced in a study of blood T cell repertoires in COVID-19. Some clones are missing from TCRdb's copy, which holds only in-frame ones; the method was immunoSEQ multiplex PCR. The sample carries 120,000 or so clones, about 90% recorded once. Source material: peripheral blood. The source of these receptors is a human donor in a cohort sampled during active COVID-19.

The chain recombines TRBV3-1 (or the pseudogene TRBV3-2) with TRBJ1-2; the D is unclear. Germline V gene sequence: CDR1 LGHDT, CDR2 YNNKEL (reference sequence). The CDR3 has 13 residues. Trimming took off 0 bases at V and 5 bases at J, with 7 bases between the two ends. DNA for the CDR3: TGTGCCAGCAGCCAAGAGCAGGTTTATGGCTACACCTTC. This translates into CASSQEQVYGYTF.

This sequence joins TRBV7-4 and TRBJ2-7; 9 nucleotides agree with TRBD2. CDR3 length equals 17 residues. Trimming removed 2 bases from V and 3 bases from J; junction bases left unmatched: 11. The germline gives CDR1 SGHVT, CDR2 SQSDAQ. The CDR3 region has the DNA TGTGCCAGCAGCTTATTCTGGAGGGGTAGCGGGAGCTACGAGCAGTACTTC. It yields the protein CASSLFWRGSGSYEQYF.

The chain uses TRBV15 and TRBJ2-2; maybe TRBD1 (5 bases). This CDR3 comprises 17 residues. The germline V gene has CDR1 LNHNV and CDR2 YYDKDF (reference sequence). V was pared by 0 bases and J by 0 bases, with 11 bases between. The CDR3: CATSRDLAGTNTGELFF. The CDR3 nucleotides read TGTGCCACCAGCAGAGATTTGGCAGGGACGAACACCGGGGAGCTGTTTTTT.

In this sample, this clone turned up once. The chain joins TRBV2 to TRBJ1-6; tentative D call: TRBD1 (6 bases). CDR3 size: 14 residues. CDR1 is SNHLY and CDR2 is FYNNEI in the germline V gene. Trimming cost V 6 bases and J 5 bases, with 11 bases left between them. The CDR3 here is CASRGAGDNSPLHF. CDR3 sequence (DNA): TGTGCCAGCAGGGGGGCAGGAGATAATTCACCCCTCCACTTT.

The CDR3, as DNA: TGCGCCAGCAGCTTGGGACAGGGTGGGTACAATGAGCAGTTCTTC. It is translated as CASSLGQGGYNEQFF. The genes are TRBV5-1 and TRBJ2-1, with 7 bases matching TRBD1. The CDR3 is made up of 15 amino acids. The germline CDR1 and CDR2 sequences are SGHRS and YFSETQ. The V and J ends lost 0 bases and 4 bases, in that order; junction bases with no gene match: 4. The variable domain in full, with the rest retrieved from reference TRBV5-1 and TRBJ2-1, is KAGVTQTPRYLIKTRGQQVTLSCSPISGHRSVSWYQQTPGQGLQFLFEYFSETQRNKGNFPGRFSGRQFSNSRSEMNVSTLELGDSALYLCASSLGQGGYNEQFFGPGTRLTVL.

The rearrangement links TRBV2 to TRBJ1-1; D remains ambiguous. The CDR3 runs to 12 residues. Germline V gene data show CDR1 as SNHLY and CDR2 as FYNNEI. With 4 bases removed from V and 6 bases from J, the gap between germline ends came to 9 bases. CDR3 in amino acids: CASSVPSPEAFF. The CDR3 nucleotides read TGTGCCAGCAGTGTCCCATCCCCTGAAGCTTTCTTT.

CDR3 sequence: CASSLVQVSGNTIYF. The CDR3 coding sequence is TGTGCCAGCAGCTTAGTACAGGTCTCTGGAAACACCATATATTTT. The V call is TRBV7-2, the J call TRBJ1-3; D is possibly TRBD1 (5 bases). This CDR3 contains 15 residues. CDR1 is SGHTA, CDR2 FQGNSA, per germline. V dropped 1 base and J dropped 0 bases, with 7 bases sitting between them.

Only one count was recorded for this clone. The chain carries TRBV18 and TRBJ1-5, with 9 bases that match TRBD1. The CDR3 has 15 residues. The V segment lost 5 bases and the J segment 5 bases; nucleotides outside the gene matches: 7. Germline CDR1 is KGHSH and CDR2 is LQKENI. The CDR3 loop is CASSSGRDRDQPQHF. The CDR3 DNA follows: TGTGCCAGCTCATCGGGCAGGGACAGGGATCAGCCCCAGCATTTT.

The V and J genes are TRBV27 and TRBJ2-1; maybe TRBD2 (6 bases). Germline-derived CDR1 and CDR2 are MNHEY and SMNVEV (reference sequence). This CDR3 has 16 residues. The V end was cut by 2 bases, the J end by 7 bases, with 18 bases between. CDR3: CASSLGTYPGKNEQFF. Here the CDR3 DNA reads TGTGCCAGCAGTTTAGGGACTTACCCGGGGAAGAATGAGCAGTTCTTC.

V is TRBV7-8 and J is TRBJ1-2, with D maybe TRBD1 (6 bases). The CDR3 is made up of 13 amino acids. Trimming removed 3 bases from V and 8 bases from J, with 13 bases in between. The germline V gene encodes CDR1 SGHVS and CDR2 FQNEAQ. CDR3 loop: CASSFWTEGGYTF. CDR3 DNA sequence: TGTGCCAGCAGCTTTTGGACAGAAGGGGGCTACACCTTC.

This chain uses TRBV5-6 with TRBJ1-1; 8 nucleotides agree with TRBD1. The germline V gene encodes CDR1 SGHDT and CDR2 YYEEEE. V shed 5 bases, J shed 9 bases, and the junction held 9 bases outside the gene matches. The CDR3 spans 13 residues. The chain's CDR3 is CASRGKDRGKAFF. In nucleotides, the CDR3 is TGTGCCAGCAGGGGGAAAGACAGGGGTAAAGCTTTCTTT.

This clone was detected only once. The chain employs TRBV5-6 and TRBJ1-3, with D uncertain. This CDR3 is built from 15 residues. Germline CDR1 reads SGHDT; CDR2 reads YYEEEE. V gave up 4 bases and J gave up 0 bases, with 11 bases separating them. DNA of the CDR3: TGTGCCAGCAGCCCCCGACTGCACTCTGGAAACACCATATATTTT. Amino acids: CASSPRLHSGNTIYF.

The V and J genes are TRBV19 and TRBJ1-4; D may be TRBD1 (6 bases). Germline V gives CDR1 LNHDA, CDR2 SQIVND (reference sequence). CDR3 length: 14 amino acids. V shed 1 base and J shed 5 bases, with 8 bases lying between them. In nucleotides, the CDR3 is TGTGCCAGTAGTATAGGCAGGGGAAATGAAAAACTGTTTTTT. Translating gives CASSIGRGNEKLFF.

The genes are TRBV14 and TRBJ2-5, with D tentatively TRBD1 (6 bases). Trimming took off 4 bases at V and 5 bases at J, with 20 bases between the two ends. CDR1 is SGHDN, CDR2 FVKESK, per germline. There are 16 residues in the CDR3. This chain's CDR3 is CASSLQRTAPRETQYF. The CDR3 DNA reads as TGTGCCAGCAGCCTACAACGGACAGCGCCGCGGGAGACCCAGTACTTC. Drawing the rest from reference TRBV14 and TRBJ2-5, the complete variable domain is EAGVTQFPSHSVIEKGQTVTLRCDPISGHDNLYWYRRVMGKEIKFLLHFVKESKQDESGMPNNRFLAERTGGTYSTLKVQPAELEDSGVYFCASSLQRTAPRETQYFGPGTRLLVL.

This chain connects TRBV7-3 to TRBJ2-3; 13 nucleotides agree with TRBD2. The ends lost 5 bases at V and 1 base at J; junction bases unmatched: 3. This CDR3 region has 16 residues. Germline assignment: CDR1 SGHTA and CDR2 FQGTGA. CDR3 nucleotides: TGTGCCAGCAGCCCCGGGACTAGCGGGGGCACAGATACGCAGTATTTT. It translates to CASSPGTSGGTDTQYF. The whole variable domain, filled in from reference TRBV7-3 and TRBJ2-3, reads GAGVSQTPSNKVTEKGKYVELRCDPISGHTALYWYRQSLGQGPEFLIYFQGTGAADDSGLPNDRFFAVRPEGSVSTLKIQRTERGDSAVYLCASSPGTSGGTDTQYFGPGTRLTVL.

CDR3 in amino acids: CASSPGWVAGPEQYF. The CDR3 DNA reads as TGTGCCAGCAGCCCAGGGTGGGTAGCAGGTCCCGAGCAGTACTTC. The chain links TRBV7-2 to TRBJ2-7, with D perhaps matching TRBD1 (5 bases). V lost 5 bases and J 6 bases, leaving 20 bases between the germline ends. This CDR3 is 15 amino acids long. Germline CDR1 is SGHTA and CDR2 is FQGNSA.

The CDR3, as DNA: TGTGCCAGCAGCCGAGGACAGGGAACATACGAGCAGTACTTC. It yields the protein CASSRGQGTYEQYF. The chain uses TRBV7-3 and TRBJ2-7; 8 nucleotides align to TRBD1. The junction had 7 bases not matched to a gene; V was cut back by 5 bases and J by 4 bases. Germline V CDR1 and CDR2: SGHTA, FQGTGA. This CDR3 has 14 residues.